This TCR beta chain was documented in a study of shared clonotypes between healthy human individuals. Study context: Researchers assigned three CD4 naive, three CD4 memory, two CD8 naive and one CD8 memory plate to each donor.

CD45RO-negative CD8 cells positively selected for CCR7 made up the naive population, which excluded terminally differentiated effector memory CD45RA+ cells. Trimming removed 0 bases from V and 2 bases from J, with 11 bases in between. CDR3 length equals 15 residues. Germline V CDR1 and CDR2: MGHRA, YSYEKL. The repertoire was sequenced with immunoSEQ multiplex PCR; TCRdb's copy has only in-frame clones and lacks some. The repertoire includes under 2,000,000 clones, approximately 95% of them detected once, and 1% to 1.5% sits in the top ten. V and J are TRBV4-1 and TRBJ2-7; D may be TRBD2 (5 bases). The clonotype was recovered from a man aged 18 to 30 in good health. What was sequenced was naive CD8+ T cells sorted from blood. CDR3 amino acids: CASSQDRGSTYEQYF. The CDR3 DNA sequence: TGCGCCAGCAGCCAAGATCGGGGTAGCACCTACGAGCAGTACTTC.